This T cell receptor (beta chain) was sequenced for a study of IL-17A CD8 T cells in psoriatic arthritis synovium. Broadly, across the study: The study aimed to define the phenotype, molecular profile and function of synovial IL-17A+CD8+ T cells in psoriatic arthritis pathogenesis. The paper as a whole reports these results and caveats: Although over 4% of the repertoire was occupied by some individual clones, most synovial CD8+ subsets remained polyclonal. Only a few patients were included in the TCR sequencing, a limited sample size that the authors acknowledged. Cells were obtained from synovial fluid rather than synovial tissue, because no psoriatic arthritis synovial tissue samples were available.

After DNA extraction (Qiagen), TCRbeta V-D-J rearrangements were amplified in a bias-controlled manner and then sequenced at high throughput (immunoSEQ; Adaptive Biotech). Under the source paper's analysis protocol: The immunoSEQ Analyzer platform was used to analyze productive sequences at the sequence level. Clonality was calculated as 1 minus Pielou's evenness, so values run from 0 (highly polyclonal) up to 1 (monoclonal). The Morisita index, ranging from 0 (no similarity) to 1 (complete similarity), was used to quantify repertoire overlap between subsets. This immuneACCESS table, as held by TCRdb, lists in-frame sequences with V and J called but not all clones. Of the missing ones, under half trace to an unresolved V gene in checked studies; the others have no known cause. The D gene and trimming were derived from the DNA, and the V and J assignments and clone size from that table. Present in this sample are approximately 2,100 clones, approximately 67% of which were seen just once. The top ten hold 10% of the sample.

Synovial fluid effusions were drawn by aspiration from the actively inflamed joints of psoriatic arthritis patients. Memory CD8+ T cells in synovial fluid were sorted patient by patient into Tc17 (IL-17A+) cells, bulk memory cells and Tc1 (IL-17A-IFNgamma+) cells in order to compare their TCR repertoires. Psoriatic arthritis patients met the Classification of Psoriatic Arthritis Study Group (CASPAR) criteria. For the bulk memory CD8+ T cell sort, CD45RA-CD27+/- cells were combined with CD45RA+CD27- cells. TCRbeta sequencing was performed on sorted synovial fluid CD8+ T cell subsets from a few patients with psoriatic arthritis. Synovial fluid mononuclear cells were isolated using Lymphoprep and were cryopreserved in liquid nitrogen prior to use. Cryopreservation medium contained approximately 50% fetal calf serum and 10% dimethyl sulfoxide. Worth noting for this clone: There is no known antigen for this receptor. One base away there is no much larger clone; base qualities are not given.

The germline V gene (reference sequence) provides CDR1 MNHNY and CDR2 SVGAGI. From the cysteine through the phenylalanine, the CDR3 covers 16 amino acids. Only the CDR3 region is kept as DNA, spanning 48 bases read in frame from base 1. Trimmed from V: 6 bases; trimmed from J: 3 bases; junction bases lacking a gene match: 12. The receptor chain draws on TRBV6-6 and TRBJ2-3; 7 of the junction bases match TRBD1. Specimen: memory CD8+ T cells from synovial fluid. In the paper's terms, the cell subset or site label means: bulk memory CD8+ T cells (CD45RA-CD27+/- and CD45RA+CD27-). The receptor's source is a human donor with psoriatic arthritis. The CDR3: CASRTFPGTETDTQYF. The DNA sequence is TGTGCCAGCAGGACCTTTCCCGGGACAGAGACAGATACGCAGTATTTT.